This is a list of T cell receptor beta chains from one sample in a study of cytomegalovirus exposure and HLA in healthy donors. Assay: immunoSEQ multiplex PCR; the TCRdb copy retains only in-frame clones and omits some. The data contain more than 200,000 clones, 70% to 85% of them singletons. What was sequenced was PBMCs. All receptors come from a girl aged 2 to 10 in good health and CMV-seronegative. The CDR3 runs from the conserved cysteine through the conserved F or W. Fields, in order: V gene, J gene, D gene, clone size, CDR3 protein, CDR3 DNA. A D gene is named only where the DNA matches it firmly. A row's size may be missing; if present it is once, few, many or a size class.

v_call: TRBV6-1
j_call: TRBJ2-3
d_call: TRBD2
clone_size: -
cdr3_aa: CASSGPFRLAPTTDTQYF
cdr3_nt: TGTGCCAGCAGTGGACCCTTCCGACTAGCGCCAACCACAGATACGCAGTATTTT

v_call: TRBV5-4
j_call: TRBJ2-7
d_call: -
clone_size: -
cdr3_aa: CASSFHRYEQYF
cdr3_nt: TGTGCCAGCAGCTTTCACAGGTACGAGCAGTACTTC

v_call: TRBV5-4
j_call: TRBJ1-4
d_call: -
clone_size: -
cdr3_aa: CASSRSTGTPRGEKLFF
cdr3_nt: TGTGCCAGCAGCCGTAGCACCGGGACCCCGAGGGGGGAAAAACTGTTTTTT

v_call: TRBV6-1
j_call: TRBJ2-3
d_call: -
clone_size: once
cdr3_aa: CASRQGTDTQYF
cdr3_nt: TGTGCCAGCAGGCAGGGCACAGATACGCAGTATTTT

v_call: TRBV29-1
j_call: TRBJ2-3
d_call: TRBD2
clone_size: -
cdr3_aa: CSVRRGGVDTQYF
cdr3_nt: TGCAGCGTCCGGCGGGGGGGCGTAGATACGCAGTATTTT

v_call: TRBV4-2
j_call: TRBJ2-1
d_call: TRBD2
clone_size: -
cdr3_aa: CASSQDGLAGGYEQFF
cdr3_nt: TGTGCCAGCAGCCAAGACGGGCTAGCGGGGGGGTATGAGCAGTTCTTC

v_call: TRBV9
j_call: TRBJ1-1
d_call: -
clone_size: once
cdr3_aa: CASSVMGGNTEAFF
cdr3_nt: TGTGCCAGCAGCGTAATGGGGGGAAACACTGAAGCTTTCTTT

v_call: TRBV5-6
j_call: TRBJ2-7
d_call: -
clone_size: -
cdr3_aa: CASSSPEGSEQYF
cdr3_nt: TGTGCCAGCAGCTCGCCGGAGGGGAGCGAGCAGTACTTC

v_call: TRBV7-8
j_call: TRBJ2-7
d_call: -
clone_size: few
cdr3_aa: CASSLASVYEQYF
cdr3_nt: TGTGCCAGCAGCTTGGCATCTGTCTACGAGCAGTACTTC

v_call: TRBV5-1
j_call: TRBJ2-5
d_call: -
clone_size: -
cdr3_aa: CASSPSVETQYF
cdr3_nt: TGCGCCAGCAGCCCCTCCGTCGAGACCCAGTACTTC

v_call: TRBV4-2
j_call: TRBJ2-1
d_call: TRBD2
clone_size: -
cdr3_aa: CASSQRTSGVGNEQFF
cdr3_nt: TGTGCCAGCAGCCAAAGAACTAGCGGGGTGGGCAATGAGCAGTTCTTC

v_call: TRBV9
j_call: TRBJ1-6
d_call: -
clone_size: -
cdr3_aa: CASSSPESPLHF
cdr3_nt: TGTGCCAGCAGCTCCCCTGAGTCACCCCTCCACTTT

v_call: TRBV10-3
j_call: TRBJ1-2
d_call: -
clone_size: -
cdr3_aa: CAISAGNYGYTF
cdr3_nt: TGTGCCATCAGTGCCGGGAACTATGGCTACACCTTC

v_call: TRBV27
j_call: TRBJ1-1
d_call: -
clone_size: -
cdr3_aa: CASSLIGGLRTEAFF
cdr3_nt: TGTGCCAGCAGTTTAATCGGGGGGTTGAGGACTGAAGCTTTCTTT

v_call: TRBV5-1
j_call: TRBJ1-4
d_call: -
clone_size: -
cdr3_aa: CASSRLTANEKLFF
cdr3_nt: TGCGCCAGCAGCCGCCTAACGGCTAATGAAAAACTGTTTTTT

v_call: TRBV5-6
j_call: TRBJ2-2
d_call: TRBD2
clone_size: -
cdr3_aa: CASREGPGELFF
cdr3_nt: TGTGCCAGCCGGGAGGGCCCCGGGGAGCTGTTTTTT

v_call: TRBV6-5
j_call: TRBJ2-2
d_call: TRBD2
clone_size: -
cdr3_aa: CASRIGREETGELFF
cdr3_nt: TGTGCCAGCAGGATAGGGAGGGAGGAGACCGGGGAGCTGTTTTTT

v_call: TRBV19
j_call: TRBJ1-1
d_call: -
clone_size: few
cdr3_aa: CASSIQGNTEAFF
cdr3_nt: TGTGCCAGTAGTATTCAGGGGAACACTGAAGCTTTCTTT

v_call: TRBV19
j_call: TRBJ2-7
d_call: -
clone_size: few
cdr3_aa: CASSIGQVSYEQYF
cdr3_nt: TGTGCCAGTAGTATAGGACAGGTCTCCTACGAGCAGTACTTC

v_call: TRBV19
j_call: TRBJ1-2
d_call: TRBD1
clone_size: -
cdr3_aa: CASSAQGEYRGYTF
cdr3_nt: TGTGCCAGTAGCGCCCAGGGGGAATATCGTGGCTACACCTTC

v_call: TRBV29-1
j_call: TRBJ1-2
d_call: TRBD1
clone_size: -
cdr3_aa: CSVVPRQGREDYTF
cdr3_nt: TGCAGCGTTGTTCCCAGACAGGGGAGAGAAGACTACACCTTC

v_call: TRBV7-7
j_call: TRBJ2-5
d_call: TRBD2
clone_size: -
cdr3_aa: CASSGSGRETQYF
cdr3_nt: TGTGCCAGCAGCGGTAGCGGGAGAGAGACCCAGTACTTC

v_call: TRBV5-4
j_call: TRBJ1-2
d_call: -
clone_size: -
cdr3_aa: CASSFGREVGYTF
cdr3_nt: TGTGCCAGCAGCTTCGGCAGGGAAGTTGGCTACACCTTC

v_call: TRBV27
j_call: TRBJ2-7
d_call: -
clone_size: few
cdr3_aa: CASSLGRSYEQYF
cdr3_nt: TGTGCCAGCAGTTTAGGGAGGTCCTACGAGCAGTACTTC

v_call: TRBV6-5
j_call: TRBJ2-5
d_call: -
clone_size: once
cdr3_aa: CASRQWPGPGETQYF
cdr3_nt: TGTGCCAGCAGACAATGGCCAGGGCCGGGAGAGACCCAGTACTTC

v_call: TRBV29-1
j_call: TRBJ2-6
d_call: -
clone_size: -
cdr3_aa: CSAVVGHLAYGANVLTF
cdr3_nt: TGCAGCGCCGTAGTGGGCCATCTGGCCTATGGGGCCAACGTCCTGACTTTC

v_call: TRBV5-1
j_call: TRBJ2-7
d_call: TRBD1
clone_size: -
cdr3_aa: CASSGGQIYEQYF
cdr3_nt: TGCGCCAGCAGCGGGGGACAGATTTACGAGCAGTACTTC

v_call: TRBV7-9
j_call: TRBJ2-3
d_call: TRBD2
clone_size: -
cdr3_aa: CASRRAGGALDTQYF
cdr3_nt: TGTGCCAGCCGCCGGGCGGGGGGGGCTCTAGATACGCAGTATTTT

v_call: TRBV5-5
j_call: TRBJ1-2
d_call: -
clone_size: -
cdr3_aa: CASSLGSSANYGYTF
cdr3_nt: TGTGCCAGCAGCTTGGGTAGCTCAGCCAACTATGGCTACACCTTC

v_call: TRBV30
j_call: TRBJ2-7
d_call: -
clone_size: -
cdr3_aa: CAWSGLSFGNIGEQYF
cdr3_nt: TGTGCCTGGAGCGGCCTTTCATTCGGGAATATCGGCGAGCAGTACTTC

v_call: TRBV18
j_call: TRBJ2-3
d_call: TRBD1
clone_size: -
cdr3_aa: CASSRQGPTDTQYF
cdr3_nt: TGTGCCAGCTCAAGACAGGGGCCCACCGATACGCAGTATTTT

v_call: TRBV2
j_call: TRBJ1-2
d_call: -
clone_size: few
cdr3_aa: CASSQDPVAGYTF
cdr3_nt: TGTGCCAGCAGTCAGGATCCGGTCGCTGGCTACACCTTC

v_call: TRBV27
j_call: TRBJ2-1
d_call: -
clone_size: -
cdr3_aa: CASRLGGPYNEQFF
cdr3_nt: TGTGCCAGCCGACTCGGAGGTCCTTACAATGAGCAGTTCTTC

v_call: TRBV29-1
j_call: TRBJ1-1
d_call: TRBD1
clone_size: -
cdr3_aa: CSSETGGSRNTEAFF
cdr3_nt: TGCAGCTCGGAGACAGGGGGTTCTAGGAACACTGAAGCTTTCTTT

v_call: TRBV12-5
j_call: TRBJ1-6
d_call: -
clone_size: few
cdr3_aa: CHPSGNSPLHF
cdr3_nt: TGCCACCCGTCAGGGAATTCACCCCTCCACTTT

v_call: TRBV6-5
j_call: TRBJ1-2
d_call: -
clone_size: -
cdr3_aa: CASSYGGWGGYTF
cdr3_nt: TGTGCCAGCAGTTACGGAGGGTGGGGTGGCTACACCTTC

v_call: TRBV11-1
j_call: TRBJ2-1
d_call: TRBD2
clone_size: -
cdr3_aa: CASSLTSGSGNEQFF
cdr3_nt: TGTGCCAGCAGCCTAACTAGCGGGTCGGGCAATGAGCAGTTCTTC

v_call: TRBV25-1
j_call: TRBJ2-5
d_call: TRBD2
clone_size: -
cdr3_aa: CASSEGAGLEYQETQYF
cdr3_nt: TGTGCCAGCAGTGAAGGGGCGGGACTAGAGTACCAAGAGACCCAGTACTTC

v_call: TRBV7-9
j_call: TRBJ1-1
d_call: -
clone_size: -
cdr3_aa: CASSAPEQGGNTEAFF
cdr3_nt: TGTGCCAGCAGCGCTCCGGAACAGGGCGGGAACACTGAAGCTTTCTTT

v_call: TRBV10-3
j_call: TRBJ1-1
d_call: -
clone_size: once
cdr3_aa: CAISAMGATNTEAFF
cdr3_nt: TGTGCCATCAGTGCGATGGGGGCTACGAACACTGAAGCTTTCTTT

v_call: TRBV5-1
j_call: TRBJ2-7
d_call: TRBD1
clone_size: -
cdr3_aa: CASSSKQGAYYEQYF
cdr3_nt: TGCGCCAGCAGCTCGAAACAGGGGGCGTACTACGAGCAGTACTTC

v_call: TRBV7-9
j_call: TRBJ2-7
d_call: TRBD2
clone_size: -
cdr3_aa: CASSYRLAREQYF
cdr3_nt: TGTGCCAGCAGCTACAGACTAGCGAGGGAGCAGTACTTC

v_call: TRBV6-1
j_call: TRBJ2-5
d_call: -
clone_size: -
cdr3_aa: CASRGLINQETQYF
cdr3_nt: TGTGCCAGCAGAGGACTTATAAACCAAGAGACCCAGTACTTC

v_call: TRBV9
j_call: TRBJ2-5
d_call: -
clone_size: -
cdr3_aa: CASSVDSGLEAGETQYF
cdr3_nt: TGTGCCAGCAGCGTCGACTCGGGCCTCGAGGCGGGAGAGACCCAGTACTTC

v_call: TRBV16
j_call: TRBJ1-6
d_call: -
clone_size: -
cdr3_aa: CASSQVRASSPLHF
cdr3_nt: TGTGCCAGCAGCCAAGTCAGGGCGTCCTCGCCCCTCCACTTT

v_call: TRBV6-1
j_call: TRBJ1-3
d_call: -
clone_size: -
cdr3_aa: CASSNGPGDTIYF
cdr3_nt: TGTGCCAGCAGTAATGGGCCAGGGGACACCATATATTTT

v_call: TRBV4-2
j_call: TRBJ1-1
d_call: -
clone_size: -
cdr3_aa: CASSQVWGTNTEAFF
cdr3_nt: TGTGCCAGCAGCCAAGTCTGGGGCACGAACACTGAAGCTTTCTTT

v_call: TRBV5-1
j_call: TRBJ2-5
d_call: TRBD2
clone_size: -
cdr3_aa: CASRSGTSGVQETQYF
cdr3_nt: TGCGCCAGCAGATCCGGGACTAGCGGAGTTCAAGAGACCCAGTACTTC

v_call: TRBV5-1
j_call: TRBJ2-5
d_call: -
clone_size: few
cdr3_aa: CASSLQAGFIETQYF
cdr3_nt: TGCGCCAGCAGCTTGCAGGCAGGATTTATTGAGACCCAGTACTTC

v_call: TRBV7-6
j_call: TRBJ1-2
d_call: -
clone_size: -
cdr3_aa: CASSLNLGRGDGYTF
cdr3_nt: TGTGCCAGCAGCTTAAATTTAGGTCGGGGGGATGGCTACACCTTC

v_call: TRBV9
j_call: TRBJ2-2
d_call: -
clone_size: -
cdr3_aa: CASSVTVSPTANTGELFF
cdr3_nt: TGTGCCAGCAGCGTAACGGTAAGTCCGACAGCGAACACCGGGGAGCTGTTTTTT

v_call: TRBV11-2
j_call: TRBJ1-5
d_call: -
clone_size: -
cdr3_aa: CASSLGRAGDQPQHF
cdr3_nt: TGTGCCAGCAGCTTAGGTAGGGCAGGGGATCAGCCCCAGCATTTT

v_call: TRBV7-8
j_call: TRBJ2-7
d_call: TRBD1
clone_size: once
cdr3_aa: CASSPRTGVRYEQYF
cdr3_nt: TGTGCCAGCAGCCCTCGGACAGGAGTCCGGTACGAGCAGTACTTC

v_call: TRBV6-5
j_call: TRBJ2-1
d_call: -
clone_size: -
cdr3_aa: CASSYNRLSNEQFF
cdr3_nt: TGTGCCAGCAGTTACAACCGTTTGAGCAATGAGCAGTTCTTC

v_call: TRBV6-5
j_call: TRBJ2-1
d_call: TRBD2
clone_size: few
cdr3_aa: CASRAGVREQFF
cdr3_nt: TGTGCCAGCAGAGCGGGGGTGAGGGAGCAGTTCTTC

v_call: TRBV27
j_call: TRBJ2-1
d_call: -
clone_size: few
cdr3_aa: CASSPTGSGANEQFF
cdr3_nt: TGTGCCAGCAGTCCCACAGGGAGTGGGGCCAATGAGCAGTTCTTC

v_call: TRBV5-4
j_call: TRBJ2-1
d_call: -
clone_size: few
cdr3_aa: CASSIRGNEQFF
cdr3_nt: TGTGCCAGCAGCATCCGAGGCAATGAGCAGTTCTTC

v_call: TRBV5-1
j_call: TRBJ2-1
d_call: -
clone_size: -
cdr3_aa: CASTPVQGLGPLNEQFF
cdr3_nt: TGCGCCAGCACTCCCGTTCAGGGACTCGGGCCGCTCAATGAGCAGTTCTTC

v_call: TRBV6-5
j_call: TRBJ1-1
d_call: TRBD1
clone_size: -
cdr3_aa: CASSYSAQGDTEAFF
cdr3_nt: TGTGCCAGCAGTTACTCGGCACAGGGGGACACTGAAGCTTTCTTT

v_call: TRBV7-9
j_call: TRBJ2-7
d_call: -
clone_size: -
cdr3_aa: CASSLGGSGPGSYEQYF
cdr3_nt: TGTGCCAGCAGCTTAGGAGGGAGCGGGCCCGGCTCCTACGAGCAGTACTTC